This T cell receptor (beta chain) stems from a study of cytomegalovirus exposure and HLA in healthy donors. Study conclusions and caveats: A missense variant in DCLRE1C was later tied to TCR beta V- and J-gene trimming.

About this clone: Its antigen is currently unknown.

The V end lost 3 bases, the J end lost 2 bases, and 12 bases lay between the germline ends. This CDR3 spans 15 amino acids. Germline CDR1 reads MGHDK; CDR2 reads SYGVNS. Use of 60 Vbeta and 13 Jbeta primers characterized the PCR. The repertoire was sequenced with immunoSEQ multiplex PCR; TCRdb's copy has only in-frame clones and lacks some. The specimen's table records around 210,000 clones. The rearrangement joins TRBV25-1 to TRBJ2-3; D unresolved. Sequencing was done on a sample of PBMCs. This receptor was taken from a woman aged 30 to 39 in good health and CMV-seropositive. The CDR3 loop reads CASSEHQAHTDTQYF. The CDR3 DNA sequence: TGTGCCAGCAGTGAGCACCAGGCCCACACAGATACGCAGTATTTT.